This T cell receptor beta chain was identified in a study of OX40 agonist ivuxolimab in advanced cancers. Overall study: Patients were infused with ivuxolimab every 2 weeks at 0.01 to 10 mg/kg.

The J segment lost 8 bases and the V segment lost 7 bases, leaving 17 bases of the junction unmatched. Germline V gives CDR1 MNHNY, CDR2 SVGAGI (reference sequence). The CDR3 extends over 16 amino acids. Notes on this clone: The antigen is not known.

Using immunoSEQ multiplex PCR, the repertoire was profiled, and TCRdb retains in-frame clones only, with some absent. The data contain 25,000 to 30,000 clones, just over 85% of them singletons. Study-wide results and limits: CD8+ T cells showed, on average, more clonal expansion than CD4+ cells.

The chain recombines TRBV6-6 with TRBJ1-2; TRBD1 matches 9 bases. Sequenced material: CD4+ or CD8+ T cells sorted from blood, taken in a trial of the OX40 agonist ivuxolimab. The receptor was isolated from an adult with an advanced solid tumor such as melanoma, head and neck, liver or kidney cancer. The CDR3 coding sequence is TGTGCCAGCATGCAGACAGGGGGGGTATTGGACTGGGGCTACACCTTC. It is translated as CASMQTGGVLDWGYTF.